This T cell receptor beta chain emerged from a study of cytomegalovirus exposure and HLA in healthy donors. Study-wide background: A data release that came early held some 84 million unique TCRs from HLA-typed donors.

Primers for the PCR totalled 60 Vbeta and 13 Jbeta. Using immunoSEQ multiplex PCR, the repertoire was profiled, and TCRdb retains in-frame clones only, with some absent. The sample includes roughly 68,000 clones, around 74% of them seen just once. This clone turned up a few times. The CDR3 has 16 amino acids. Looked up from germline, CDR1 is ENHRY and CDR2 is SYGVKD. V was trimmed by 0 bases and J by 0 bases, leaving 10 bases between them. The TCR sequence derives from a male donor in good health and CMV-seropositive. Material for sequencing was PBMCs. This chain uses TRBV10-3 with TRBJ2-3; D perhaps matches TRBD1 (5 bases). The CDR3 DNA reads as TGTGCCATCAGTGAGTCGACAGCGCGGAGCACAGATACGCAGTATTTT. This translates into CAISESTARSTDTQYF.